These 24 T cell receptor beta chains were sequenced from one sample in a study of T cell responses to AZD1222 COVID-19 vaccine. Generated by immunoSEQ multiplex PCR, the TCRdb table keeps only in-frame clones and is missing some. The table lists about 86,000 clones, approximately 82% of them singletons. The sample in question was peripheral blood, obtained on day 0 of AZD1222 vaccination. Every receptor here comes from an adult in good health.

This clone has a single count. The V call is TRBV6-6, the J call TRBJ2-2, with D hard to call. Germline V gene lookup returns CDR1 MNHNY and CDR2 SVGAGI (reference sequence). The V end lost 6 bases, the J end lost 0 bases, and 14 bases lay between the germline ends. CDR3 size: 16 residues. As DNA, the CDR3 is TGTGCCAGCAGCCGATCCGGGCTATCGAACACCGGGGAGCTGTTTTTT. Protein sequence: CASSRSGLSNTGELFF.

The genes are TRBV3-1 (or the pseudogene TRBV3-2) and TRBJ1-1, with TRBD1 identical over 7 bases. The ends lost 4 bases at V and 3 bases at J; junction bases unmatched: 5. This CDR3 is 14 amino acids long. CDR1 is LGHDT, CDR2 YNNKEL, per germline (reference sequence). For the CDR3, the DNA is TGTGCCAGCAGCCTACAGGGGATCGACACTGAAGCTTTCTTT. It codes for CASSLQGIDTEAFF.

V is TRBV2 and J is TRBJ1-1; D gene uncertain. CDR1 is SNHLY, CDR2 FYNNEI, per germline. V was clipped by 9 bases and J by 3 bases, with 8 bases between them. This CDR3 contains 11 residues. The CDR3 here is CASGVYTEAFF. CDR3 DNA: TGTGCCAGTGGGGTCTACACTGAAGCTTTCTTT.

For this clone: The junction differs from germline at one of its ends, possibly a read error. V is TRBV19 and J is TRBJ2-2; 7 bases are a match to TRBD2. Germline V gives CDR1 LNHDA, CDR2 SQIVND (reference sequence). The CDR3 runs 16 residues. CDR3 region: CASSTTVLAKTGELFF. As DNA, the CDR3 is TGTGCCAGTAGCACAACGGTACTAGCGAAAACCGGGGAGCTGTTTTTT.

The genes are TRBV21-1 and TRBJ2-7; TRBD2 was called by the table and not checked on the DNA. TRBV21-1 is marked as a pseudogene. The CDR3 sequence is 15 residues long. The CDR3 DNA is TGTGCCAGCGGGCCTAGCGGGAGGCAGACCTACGAGCAGTACTTC. Translation: CASGPSGRQTYEQYF.

This chain connects TRBV10-2 to TRBJ1-1; TRBD1 matches 8 bases. CDR1 WSHSY and CDR2 SAAADI come from the germline V gene. Trimming at V came to 7 bases and at J to 6 bases, leaving 10 bases not matched to a gene. The CDR3 covers 14 residues. The CDR3 reads CASTQQGVGAEAFF. The CDR3 DNA reads TGCGCCAGCACTCAACAGGGGGTCGGGGCTGAAGCTTTCTTT.

The V and J genes are TRBV3-1 (or the pseudogene TRBV3-2) and TRBJ2-2; D is perhaps TRBD1 (6 bases). The CDR3 length is 13 residues. The germline CDR1 and CDR2 sequences are LGHDT and YNNKEL (reference sequence). Trimming removed 6 bases at V and 4 bases at J, with 9 bases between. CDR3 protein: CASREGGTGELFF. CDR3 sequence (DNA): TGTGCCAGCAGGGAAGGGGGCACCGGGGAGCTGTTTTTT.

The J gene is TRBJ1-4, the V gene TRBV5-1, with D perhaps matching TRBD1 (6 bases). V lost 5 bases and J lost 8, with 16 bases in between. Per the germline V gene, CDR1 is SGHRS and CDR2 is YFSETQ. This CDR3 has 14 residues. CDR3 DNA sequence: TGCGCCAGCAGACTGAATCGGGGGGGCGAAAAACTGTTTTTT. As protein: CASRLNRGGEKLFF.

The rearrangement links TRBV29-1 to TRBJ2-7; TRBD1 aligns across 9 bases. The CDR3 spans 14 residues. Per the germline V gene, CDR1 is SQVTM and CDR2 is ANQGSEA. V shed 6 bases, J shed 1 base, and the junction held 7 bases outside the gene matches. CDR3 sequence: CSVGQGISSYEQYF. DNA of the CDR3: TGCAGCGTCGGACAGGGGATATCTTCCTACGAGCAGTACTTC.

The genes are TRBV18 and TRBJ2-1; the D gene is possibly TRBD2 (6 bases). With 2 bases removed from V and 4 bases from J, the gap between germline ends came to 15 bases. The CDR3 is made up of 16 amino acids. Germline CDR1 KGHSH, CDR2 LQKENI. The CDR3 DNA is TGTGCCAGCTCACCATCCTCTAGCGCGATATACAATGAGCAGTTCTTC. Translated: CASSPSSSAIYNEQFF.

This clone was found once. The chain has TRBV27 and TRBJ1-1, with unresolved D. V dropped 8 bases and J dropped 1 base, with 11 bases sitting between them. The CDR3 covers 13 residues. Germline loops: CDR1 MNHEY, CDR2 SMNVEV (reference sequence). The CDR3 nucleotides are TGTGCCAGCTGTTCGCCCGGGAACACTGAAGCTTTCTTT. Translated: CASCSPGNTEAFF.

This clone has just a few counts. This chain joins TRBV6-5 and TRBJ2-7; TRBD2 matches 8 bases. V dropped 0 bases and J dropped 5; count of bases not matched to a gene: 6. Germline V gene lookup returns CDR1 MNHEY and CDR2 SVGAGI. This CDR3 is 15 amino acids long. Here the CDR3 reads CASSYSSGSLNEQYF. The CDR3 DNA reads as TGTGCCAGCAGTTACTCCAGCGGGAGTCTAAACGAGCAGTACTTC.

The chain uses TRBV10-2 and TRBJ2-5, with 7 bases aligning to TRBD2. Trimming removed 0 bases from V and 6 bases from J; junction bases left unmatched: 10. This CDR3 contains 16 residues. CDR1 is WSHSY, CDR2 SAAADI, per germline. CDR3 protein: CASSESIVGGRQTQYF. CDR3 in DNA: TGCGCCAGCAGTGAGTCGATCGTCGGGGGGAGACAGACCCAGTACTTC.

V gene TRBV10-2 combines with J gene TRBJ2-7; the match to TRBD1 covers 10 bases. J lost 4 bases, V lost 6 bases, and 6 bases had no gene match. In germline, CDR1 is WSHSY, CDR2 SAAADI. The CDR3 extends over 14 amino acids. CDR3 loop: CASREGQGTYEQYF. The CDR3 coding sequence is TGCGCCAGCAGAGAGGGACAGGGGACTTACGAGCAGTACTTC.

As DNA, the CDR3 is TGTGCCAGTAGTATAGAGGCTAGCCCAAGAGGTACAGATACGCAGTATTTT. It is translated as CASSIEASPRGTDTQYF. This sequence joins TRBV19 and TRBJ2-3; TRBD2 is a possible D gene (5 bases). Between the trimmed V and J ends, which lost 0 bases and 3 bases, there was a span of 16 bases. The CDR3 has 17 amino acids. Germline assignment: CDR1 LNHDA and CDR2 SQIVND (reference sequence).

V usage is TRBV7-2 and J usage is TRBJ1-1; weak D call: TRBD1 (6 bases). Looked up from germline, CDR1 is SGHTA and CDR2 is FQGNSA. CDR3 length: 14 residues. V lost 5 bases and J 0 bases, leaving 10 bases between the germline ends. In nucleotides, the CDR3 is TGTGCCAGCAGCGCGGACAGAATGAACACTGAAGCTTTCTTT. It encodes CASSADRMNTEAFF.

The gene calls are TRBV2 and TRBJ2-5; tentatively, D is TRBD2 (6 bases). This CDR3 spans 13 amino acids. CDR1 SNHLY and CDR2 FYNNEI come from the germline V gene. With 5 bases removed from V and 5 bases from J, the gap between germline ends came to 12 bases. The CDR3 bases are TGTGCCAGCAGTAGAGACGCGGGGGAGACCCAGTACTTC. Encoded protein: CASSRDAGETQYF.

This clone was seen once. The V gene is TRBV13, the J gene TRBJ1-1; D possibly corresponds to TRBD1 (6 bases). Per germline, CDR1 PRHDT and CDR2 FYEKMQ (reference sequence). V was pared by 5 bases and J by 2 bases, with 18 bases between. The CDR3 has 16 residues. Written as DNA, the CDR3 is TGTGCCAGCAGCGCAGTCAACAGGGTCGCCAACACTGAAGCTTTCTTT. Amino acids: CASSAVNRVANTEAFF.

The chain has TRBV11-2 and TRBJ1-5; D call uncertain. This CDR3 spans 13 amino acids. V gave up 5 bases and J gave up 9 bases, with 14 bases separating them. CDR1 and CDR2 (germline): SGHAT, FQNNGV. The CDR3 DNA reads TGTGCCAGCAGCCCCTACGATGGTTGGCCCCAGCATTTT. It encodes CASSPYDGWPQHF. Combining the CDR3 with reference TRBV11-2 and TRBJ1-5 gives the whole variable domain EAGVAQSPRYKIIEKRQSVAFWCNPISGHATLYWYQQILGQGPKLLIQFQNNGVVDDSQLPKDRFSAERLKGVDSTLKIQPAKLEDSAVYLCASSPYDGWPQHFGDGTRLSIL.

The V call is TRBV6-5, the J call TRBJ2-1; the match to TRBD2 covers 7 bases. With V trimmed by 8 bases and J by 6 bases, 10 bases remained unmatched. This CDR3 comprises 14 residues. Per the germline V gene, CDR1 is MNHEY and CDR2 is SVGAGI. The CDR3 loop reads CASWRAGEGNEQFF. The CDR3 coding sequence is TGTGCCAGCTGGCGGGCGGGAGAGGGCAATGAGCAGTTCTTC.

V gene TRBV27 combines with J gene TRBJ2-2; D is undetermined. Germline V gene data show CDR1 as MNHEY and CDR2 as SMNVEV (reference sequence). The CDR3 is made up of 13 amino acids. Deletions cut 2 bases from V and 6 bases from J, with 7 bases between. The CDR3 DNA sequence: TGTGCCAGCAGTTTAGCTGGGTCCGGGGAGCTGTTTTTT. Amino acids: CASSLAGSGELFF.

This clone was seen just once. The rearrangement uses TRBV20-1 and TRBJ2-2; no clear D. Per the germline V gene, CDR1 is DFQATT and CDR2 is SNEGSKA (reference sequence). The V end lost 3 bases, the J end lost 3 bases, and 2 bases lay between the germline ends. This CDR3 is 11 amino acids long. CDR3 amino acids: CSARHTGELFF. The CDR3 DNA sequence: TGCAGTGCTAGGCACACCGGGGAGCTGTTTTTT.

The chain recombines TRBV3-1 (or the pseudogene TRBV3-2) with TRBJ2-7, with D possibly TRBD2 on 6 matching bases. V was cut by 3 bases and J by 7 bases, with 10 bases left in between. This CDR3 comprises 12 residues. Germline CDR1 reads LGHDT; CDR2 reads YNNKEL (reference sequence). The CDR3 spells CASSHLEGEQYF. DNA for the CDR3: TGTGCCAGCAGCCACCTGGAGGGGGAGCAGTACTTC.

In its sample, this clone is medium-sized. V is TRBV10-1 and J is TRBJ2-1; D gene unclear. This CDR3 is 11 amino acids long. Trimming shortened V by 4 bases and J by 10 bases, and 8 bases separated the two germline ends. Germline CDR1 WNHNN, CDR2 SYGVQD (reference sequence). This CDR3 is CASSGRSEQFF. In DNA, the CDR3 is TGCGCCAGCAGTGGACGGTCAGAGCAGTTCTTC.